This T cell receptor beta chain was sequenced in a study of T-cell reconstitution after alpha-beta-depleted transplantation in children. This clonotype appeared many times. Its matching antigen is unknown. Germline loops: CDR1 LGHDT, CDR2 YNNKEL (reference sequence). V was pared by 4 bases and J by 10 bases, with 17 bases between. The CDR3 runs to 14 residues. As it was prepared, the TCRbeta library received unique molecular identifiers. TCRdb re-analysed the PCR reads in MiXCR, keeping a single row per CDR3 protein. The sample contains over 400,000 distinct CDR3 sequences, 43% of which appear only once. Whole-study results and caveats: Alpha-beta T cells present about two months after transplant were reported to originate from several hundred expanded graft clones. T-cell counts and diversity were attributed mostly to newly produced T cells one year after transplant.

This sequence originates from a girl aged 2 to 9 with aplastic anemia, due to receive a stem cell transplant. Source: PBMCs, taken before TCRalphabeta/CD19-depleted stem cell transplant. The chain is built from TRBV3-1 and TRBJ2-1, with a weak D call TRBD1 (6 bases). CDR3 protein: CASSRGGTMGEQFF. CDR3 DNA sequence: TGTGCCAGCAGCCGAGGGGGTACCATGGGGGAGCAGTTCTTC.